One sample yielded the 6 T cell receptor beta chains listed below, sequenced in a study of molecular identifiers for immune sequencing clone quantification. TCRdb used MiXCR to reprocess the PCR reads, holding one entry per CDR3 protein. This table holds nearly 650,000 distinct CDR3 sequences, 25% found once. Sample: naive CD8+ T cells from blood, with Jurkat cell RNA spiked in. Indicated subset: FACS-sorted CD8+CD4-CCR7+CD45RA+ naive T cells. These receptors were obtained from a human donor in good health. Some libraries in this study had Jurkat cell RNA spiked in.

With regard to this clonotype: A much larger clonotype is one base distant, so this may be a read error. J is TRBJ1-2 and V is TRBV4-2; D uncertain. The CDR3 is made up of 12 amino acids. The V gene's germline CDR1 is LGHNA and CDR2 YNFKEQ. DNA for the CDR3: TGTGCCAGCAGCCCCACCGGCGAGGACGCCGCCTTC. This sequence encodes CASSPTGEDAAF.

V gene TRBV27 combines with J gene TRBJ1-1; 7 nucleotides align to TRBD1. Germline V CDR1 and CDR2: MNHEY, SMNVEV (reference sequence). V was clipped by 5 bases and J by 4 bases; unmatched bases: 7. This CDR3 has 14 amino acids. CDR3 in amino acids: CASSRQGMGTEAFF. In DNA, the CDR3 is TGTGCCAGCAGTCGACAGGGTATGGGCACTGAAGCTTTCTTT.

Only a few counts were recorded for this clonotype. This rearrangement joins TRBV4-1 to TRBJ2-7; D is unresolved. The CDR3 covers 16 residues. V gave up 0 bases and J gave up 0 bases, with 12 bases separating them. Germline lookup yields CDR1 MGHRA and CDR2 YSYEKL. CDR3 residues: CASSQEPPPRSYEQYF. CDR3 DNA sequence: TGCGCCAGCAGCCAAGAACCCCCCCCCCGCTCCTACGAGCAGTACTTC.

This clonotype showed up many times. The V and J genes are TRBV7-2 and TRBJ2-5; the D gene could be TRBD1 or TRBD2 (5 bases each). Trimming took 4 bases from V and 3 from J, leaving 15 bases between them. This CDR3 contains 15 residues. CDR1 SGHTA and CDR2 FQGNSA come from the germline V gene. CDR3 sequence: CASSSPGTAEETQYF. CDR3 coding DNA: TGTGCCAGCAGCTCTCCCGGGACGGCTGAAGAGACCCAGTACTTC.

The sample holds a few counts of this clonotype. This chain uses TRBV23-1 with TRBJ1-3; D is ambiguous. TRBV23-1 is placed among ORFs of uncertain function. The CDR3 is made up of 12 amino acids. V was trimmed by 6 bases and J by 4 bases, leaving 7 bases between them. The CDR3 region has the DNA TGCGCCAGCAGGCACGGGGGAAACACCATATATTTT. It translates to CASRHGGNTIYF.

In this sample, this clonotype turned up a few times. The J gene is TRBJ1-5, the V gene TRBV11-2; D ambiguous. The V end lost 2 bases, the J end lost 0 bases, and 8 bases lay between the germline ends. Germline values: CDR1 SGHAT, CDR2 FQNNGV. This CDR3 has 15 residues. CDR3 DNA sequence: TGTGCCAGCAGCTTATCACAATATAGCAATCAGCCCCAGCATTTT. This translates into CASSLSQYSNQPQHF.